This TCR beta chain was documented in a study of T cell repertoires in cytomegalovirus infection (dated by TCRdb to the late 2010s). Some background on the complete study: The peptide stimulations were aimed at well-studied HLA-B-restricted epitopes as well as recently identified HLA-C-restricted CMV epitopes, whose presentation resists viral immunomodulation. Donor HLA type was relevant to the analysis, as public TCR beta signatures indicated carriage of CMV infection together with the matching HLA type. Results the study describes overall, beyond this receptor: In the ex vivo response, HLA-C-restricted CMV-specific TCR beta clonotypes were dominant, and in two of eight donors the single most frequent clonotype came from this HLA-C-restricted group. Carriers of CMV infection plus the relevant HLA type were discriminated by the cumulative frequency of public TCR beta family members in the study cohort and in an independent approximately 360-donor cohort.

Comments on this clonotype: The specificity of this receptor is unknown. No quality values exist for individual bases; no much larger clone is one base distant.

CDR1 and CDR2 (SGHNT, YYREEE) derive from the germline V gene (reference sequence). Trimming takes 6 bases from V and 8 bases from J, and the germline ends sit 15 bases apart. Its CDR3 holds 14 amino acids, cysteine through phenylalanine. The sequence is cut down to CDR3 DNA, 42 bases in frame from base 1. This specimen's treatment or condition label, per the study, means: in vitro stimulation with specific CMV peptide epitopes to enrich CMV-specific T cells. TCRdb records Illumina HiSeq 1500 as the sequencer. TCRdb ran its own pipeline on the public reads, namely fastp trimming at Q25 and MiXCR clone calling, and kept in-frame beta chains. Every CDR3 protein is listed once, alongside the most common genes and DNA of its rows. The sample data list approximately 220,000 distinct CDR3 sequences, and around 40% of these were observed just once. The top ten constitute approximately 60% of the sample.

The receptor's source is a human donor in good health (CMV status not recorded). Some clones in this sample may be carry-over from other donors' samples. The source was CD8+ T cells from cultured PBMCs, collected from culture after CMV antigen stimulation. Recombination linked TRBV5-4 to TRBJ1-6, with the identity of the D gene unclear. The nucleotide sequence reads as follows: TGTGCCAGCACCTTAAGGCCAACGGATTCACCCCTCCACTTT. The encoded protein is CASTLRPTDSPLHF.